Presented here are 10 T cell receptor beta chains from one specimen sequenced in a study of cytomegalovirus exposure and HLA in healthy donors. PCR employed 60 Vbeta and 13 Jbeta primers. The protocol was immunoSEQ multiplex PCR, while the TCRdb copy is restricted to in-frame clones and leaves out a portion. The table includes about 180,000 clones, about four fifths detected once. Sequenced material: PBMCs. The receptors derive from a man aged 18-30 years in good health and CMV-seronegative.

This chain connects TRBV21-1 to TRBJ2-1; the DNA was not used to check the table's D call, TRBD2. TRBV21-1 is annotated as a pseudogene. CDR3 length: 15 amino acids. The CDR3 loop is CASSKATSGRNEQFF. DNA for the CDR3: TGTGCCAGCAGCAAAGCCACTAGCGGGCGCAATGAGCAGTTCTTC.

The chain carries TRBV27 and TRBJ2-5, with D tentatively TRBD1 (5 bases). Trimming took 6 bases from V and 5 from J, leaving 16 bases between them. Germline V lookup: CDR1 MNHEY, CDR2 SMNVEV (reference sequence). This CDR3 is 14 amino acids long. This chain's CDR3 is CASRERRQLETQYF. The CDR3 DNA is TGTGCCAGCAGAGAACGGAGACAGTTGGAGACCCAGTACTTC.

The J gene is TRBJ1-1, the V gene TRBV28; D possibly corresponds to TRBD1 (5 bases). Between the trimmed V and J ends, which lost 4 bases and 3 bases, there was a span of 12 bases. CDR3 length: 14 residues. The germline V gene encodes CDR1 MDHEN and CDR2 SYDVKM. CDR3 loop: CASSSPGGYTEAFF. In DNA, the CDR3 is TGTGCCAGCAGTTCTCCGGGGGGTTACACTGAAGCTTTCTTT.

V is TRBV5-1 and J is TRBJ2-7; 8 positions match TRBD1. Germline V gene data show CDR1 as SGHRS and CDR2 as YFSETQ. The V and J ends lost 3 bases and 3 bases, in that order; junction bases with no gene match: 5. The CDR3 extends over 14 amino acids. Written as DNA, the CDR3 is TGCGCCAGCAGCTACCGGGACAGGTTCTACGAGCAGTACTTC. Its translation is CASSYRDRFYEQYF.

This clone appeared once. The gene calls are TRBV19 and TRBJ1-5; TRBD1 matches at 9 bases. CDR3 length equals 14 residues. Germline V gene data show CDR1 as LNHDA and CDR2 as SQIVND (reference sequence). V dropped 5 bases and J dropped 7; count of bases not matched to a gene: 6. The CDR3 nucleotides are TGTGCCAGTAGTTCACAGGGGGCTGGCCAGCCCCAGCATTTT. Amino acid sequence: CASSSQGAGQPQHF. The whole variable domain, remainder taken from reference TRBV19 and TRBJ1-5, is DGGITQSPKYLFRKEGQNVTLSCEQNLNHDAMYWYRQDPGQGLRLIYYSQIVNDFQKGDIAEGYSVSREKKESFPLTVTSAQKNPTAFYLCASSSQGAGQPQHFGDGTRLSIL.

This rearrangement joins TRBV6-6 to TRBJ2-5; 8 nucleotides agree with TRBD1. The DNA end favors TRBJ2-7, so the J call may be wrong. In germline, CDR1 is MNHNY, CDR2 SVGAGI (reference sequence). This CDR3 has 13 residues. This CDR3 reads CASTRTGSYEQYF. CDR3 bases: TGTGCCAGCACCAGGACAGGGTCCTACGAGCAGTACTTC.

V is TRBV9 and J is TRBJ2-2; D remains unclear. Trimming took off 4 bases at V and 1 base at J, with 5 bases between the two ends. Germline assignment: CDR1 SGDLS and CDR2 YYNGEE. The CDR3 runs to 13 residues. CDR3 in DNA: TGTGCCAGCAGCCCATTGAACACCGGGGAGCTGTTTTTT. Translated: CASSPLNTGELFF.

Only a few counts were recorded for this clone. This chain links TRBV6-1 with TRBJ1-4; possibly TRBD1 for D (5 bases). Germline CDR1 and CDR2: MNHNS and SASEGT. The CDR3 contains 14 residues. Trimming removed 4 bases from V and 0 bases from J, with 6 bases in between. The CDR3, as DNA: TGTGCCAGCAGTGTAGGGGCAACTAATGAAAAACTGTTTTTT. The encoded protein is CASSVGATNEKLFF.

This chain uses TRBV11-3 with TRBJ2-7; maybe TRBD1 (6 bases). V lost 5 bases and J lost 2, with 19 bases in between. Germline V gene lookup returns CDR1 SGHNT and CDR2 YENEEA. The CDR3 runs 16 residues. The CDR3 nucleotides are TGTGCCAGCAGCGCCGGAACGACGGGACAAGCCTACGAGCAGTACTTC. This sequence encodes CASSAGTTGQAYEQYF.

The CDR3 DNA reads TGTGCCAGCAGCTCCGCGGGGGGGTTGGGAAGATATGGCTACACCTTC. Translating gives CASSSAGGLGRYGYTF. The chain carries TRBV11-2 and TRBJ1-2; D possibly corresponds to TRBD1 (5 bases). This CDR3 is built from 16 residues. Germline assignment: CDR1 SGHAT and CDR2 FQNNGV. V was clipped by 4 bases and J by 5 bases, with 20 bases between them. Full variable domain (rest looked up from reference TRBV11-2 and TRBJ1-2): EAGVAQSPRYKIIEKRQSVAFWCNPISGHATLYWYQQILGQGPKLLIQFQNNGVVDDSQLPKDRFSAERLKGVDSTLKIQPAKLEDSAVYLCASSSAGGLGRYGYTFGSGTRLTVV.